This T cell receptor (beta chain) was profiled in a study of T cell clones after liver transplantation. J gave up 5 bases and V 5 bases, and 15 bases lay outside the gene matches. Germline lookup yields CDR1 SGHTA and CDR2 FQGTGA. The length of the CDR3 is 17 residues. TCRdb keeps only in-frame clones here, not all; method: immunoSEQ multiplex PCR. The table lists tens of thousands of clones, roughly nine tenths of them singletons. Specimen: CD4+ T cells from blood, collected before liver transplant. The rearrangement uses TRBV7-3 and TRBJ2-3; 8 nucleotides match TRBD2. This TCR was recovered from a human donor who received a liver transplant. The CDR3 reads CASSKIGSGSDRDTQYF. In DNA form, the CDR3 reads TGTGCCAGCAGCAAAATAGGGAGCGGGAGCGATCGAGATACGCAGTATTTT.